The rows below give T cell receptor beta chains drawn from one sample of a study of cytomegalovirus exposure and HLA in healthy donors. Only in-frame clones appear in the TCRdb table, and some are missing; sequencing was by immunoSEQ multiplex PCR. The data contain 100,000 to 150,000 clones, almost 90% of them singletons. Sequences were obtained from PBMCs. These receptors all come from a man younger than 45 in good health and CMV-seronegative. CDR3s include the opening cysteine and the closing phenylalanine or tryptophan. D genes are given only for firm matches. Not all rows give a size; the values are once, few, many and, for expanded clones, a class.

d_gene | j_gene | v_gene | abundance | CDR3nt | CDR3aa
NA | TRBJ2-3 | TRBV5-4 | NA | TGTGCCAGCAGCTTCGCCGTGGGGGGCGGGAGTTCAGATACGCAGTATTTT | CASSFAVGGGSSDTQYF
TRBD2 | TRBJ2-5 | TRBV29-1 | NA | TGCAGCGTTGTGCCTAGCGGGACGCAAGAGACCCAGTACTTC | CSVVPSGTQETQYF
NA | TRBJ2-7 | TRBV7-2 | NA | TGTGCCAGCAGCCCTGATTTTAGCTCCTACGAGCAGTACTTC | CASSPDFSSYEQYF
NA | TRBJ2-5 | TRBV6-1 | NA | TGTGCCAGCGCGATTCGAGAGACCCAGTACTTC | CASAIRETQYF
TRBD1 | TRBJ1-3 | TRBV10-3 | few | TGTGCCGCGGCCGGGACAGACTCTGGAAACACCATATATTTT | CAAAGTDSGNTIYF
TRBD1 | TRBJ2-7 | TRBV6-5 | NA | TGTGCCAGCGGGACAGGGGAAATTGGGGAGCAGTACTTC | CASGTGEIGEQYF
NA | TRBJ1-2 | TRBV21-1 | NA | TGTGCCAGCAGCAAAGGGTGGCAGGGGGCCTCGAGGCACTATGGCTACACCTTC | CASSKGWQGASRHYGYTF
NA | TRBJ2-7 | TRBV11-2 | NA | TGTGCCAGCAGCTTACAGGGCTACGAGCAGTACTTC | CASSLQGYEQYF
NA | TRBJ2-5 | TRBV9 | NA | TGTGCCAGCAGCTCTCCCGGGACACAAGCTATAATCCAAGAGACCCAGTACTTC | CASSSPGTQAIIQETQYF
TRBD2 | TRBJ2-5 | TRBV6-5 | NA | TGTGCCAGCAGATCTCCAGCAGCGGGGGAAGAGACCCAGTACTTC | CASRSPAAGEETQYF
NA | TRBJ1-1 | TRBV11-2 | NA | TGTGCCAGCACCTTGGGAAGGGGGAGCACTGAAGCTTTCTTT | CASTLGRGSTEAFF
TRBD1 | TRBJ1-3 | TRBV11-2 | NA | TGTGCCAGCAGCCCCGGACAGGGGGCTGGAAACACCATATATTTT | CASSPGQGAGNTIYF
TRBD1 | TRBJ2-5 | TRBV11-2 | NA | TGTGCCAGCAGCAAAGGGACAGGGGACAGGGAGACCCAGTACTTC | CASSKGTGDRETQYF
TRBD2 | TRBJ2-7 | TRBV7-9 | NA | TGTGCCAGCAGCTCTACCGGGACTACCTACGAGCAGTACTTC | CASSSTGTTYEQYF
NA | TRBJ2-6 | TRBV5-4 | NA | TGTGCCAGCAGCTTCGGGCGGCCGAGGGTCTCTGGGGCCAACGTCCTGACTTTC | CASSFGRPRVSGANVLTF
NA | TRBJ2-3 | TRBV27 | NA | TGTGCCAGCAGTCCCCTACAGGGCACAGATACGCAGTATTTT | CASSPLQGTDTQYF
NA | TRBJ1-6 | TRBV7-2 | NA | TGTGCCAGCAGCCCAATGGGACTGGGCTCCTATAATTCACCCCTCCACTTT | CASSPMGLGSYNSPLHF
TRBD1 | TRBJ2-2 | TRBV18 | NA | TGTGCCAGCTCCCCACAACGGACAGGGAACACCGGGGAGCTGTTTTTT | CASSPQRTGNTGELFF
TRBD1 | TRBJ1-5 | TRBV2 | NA | TGTGCCAGCCGGGACAGGGGGAATAATCAGCCCCAGCATTTT | CASRDRGNNQPQHF
NA | TRBJ2-4 | TRBV18 | once | TGTGCCAGCTCACCACCGACAGGACTAGCCAAAAACATTCAGTACTTC | CASSPPTGLAKNIQYF
TRBD2 | TRBJ2-3 | TRBV4-1 | NA | TGCGCCAGCAGCCAAGATACTAGCGGGATCACAGATACGCAGTATTTT | CASSQDTSGITDTQYF
TRBD1 | TRBJ2-1 | TRBV10-3 | NA | TGTGCCATCAGTACCCAGGGGGACTACAATGAGCAGTTCTTC | CAISTQGDYNEQFF
NA | TRBJ1-2 | TRBV7-2 | NA | TGTGCCAGCAGCTCATACAGGGATGGCTACACCTTC | CASSSYRDGYTF
TRBD2 | TRBJ2-7 | TRBV5-6 | NA | TGTGCCAGCAGTATCCGGACTAGCGGACTCTCTCACTACGAGCAGTACTTC | CASSIRTSGLSHYEQYF
NA | TRBJ2-7 | TRBV13 | NA | TGTGCCAGCAGCTTAAGGGGTTCCTACGAGCAGTACTTC | CASSLRGSYEQYF
NA | TRBJ1-1 | TRBV7-9 | NA | TGTGCCAGCAGCATATTCGGAACAGGGAGCACTGAAGCTTTCTTT | CASSIFGTGSTEAFF
NA | TRBJ2-3 | TRBV14 | NA | TGTGCCAGCAGCCAAGATCTGTATGGCAGTTTCCCAGATACGCAGTATTTT | CASSQDLYGSFPDTQYF
NA | TRBJ2-7 | TRBV27 | NA | TGTGCCAGCAGTTTAAAACTAGTCGGTATCTACGAGCAGTACTTC | CASSLKLVGIYEQYF
TRBD1 | TRBJ1-1 | TRBV5-1 | NA | TGCGCCAGCAGCTTCCCGGACAGGGGGAACACTGAAGCTTTCTTT | CASSFPDRGNTEAFF
NA | TRBJ2-2 | TRBV11-2 | NA | TGTGCCAGCGTACATACCGGGGAGCTGTTTTTT | CASVHTGELFF
TRBD1 | TRBJ2-1 | TRBV2 | NA | TGTGCCAGCAGTCGGGACAGGGTCATCGATGAGCAGTTCTTC | CASSRDRVIDEQFF
TRBD1 | TRBJ2-7 | TRBV7-6 | NA | TGTGCCAGCAGCTTGGGGGGGGACAGGGCCTACGAGCAGTACTTC | CASSLGGDRAYEQYF